Presented here are 8 T cell receptor beta chains from one specimen sequenced in a study of T cells in tuberculosis. The table came from immunoSEQ multiplex PCR; TCRdb's copy has only in-frame clones and leaves some out. Here the sample spans approximately 35,000 clones, less than 97% being singletons. The material sequenced was PBMCs. All receptors come from a donor aged 10 to 29 with latent tuberculosis or without tuberculosis infection.

The genes are TRBV10-2 and TRBJ1-5; 9 bases are shared with TRBD1. Germline lookup yields CDR1 WSHSY and CDR2 SAAADI. The CDR3 loop spans 14 amino acids. V shed 6 bases and J 6 bases; nucleotides not matched to a gene: 6. Here the CDR3 reads CASSLGTGSQPQHF. CDR3 coding DNA: TGCGCCAGCAGCCTAGGGACAGGGAGTCAGCCCCAGCATTTT.

V is TRBV19 and J is TRBJ1-6; no reliable D call. The CDR3 has 16 amino acids. CDR1 is LNHDA, CDR2 SQIVND, per germline (reference sequence). V lost 1 base and J 6 bases, leaving 13 bases between the germline ends. The CDR3 DNA reads TGTGCCAGTAGTATAGTGGGGAGGCGCCTTAATTCACCCCTCCACTTT. Translating it yields CASSIVGRRLNSPLHF.

J is TRBJ1-2 and V is TRBV5-1, with TRBD1 matching 7 bases. V shed 7 bases, J shed 7 bases, and the junction held 7 bases outside the gene matches. This CDR3 contains 12 residues. The germline CDR1 and CDR2 sequences are SGHRS and YFSETQ. CDR3 residues: CASSPGGIGYTF. The CDR3 DNA is TGCGCCAGCTCTCCAGGGGGTATTGGCTACACCTTC.

V usage is TRBV4-3 and J usage is TRBJ2-7; a weak D match, TRBD2 (6 bases). The CDR3 runs 14 residues. From germline, CDR1 is LGHNA and CDR2 YSLEER. Trimming pared 0 bases from V and 7 bases from J, leaving 13 bases between. The CDR3 here is CASSQEGSLAEQYF. In nucleotides, the CDR3 is TGCGCCAGCAGCCAAGAAGGATCGCTAGCGGAGCAGTACTTC.

The gene calls are TRBV19 and TRBJ1-5; 8 nucleotides match TRBD1. Germline loops: CDR1 LNHDA, CDR2 SQIVND (reference sequence). The length of the CDR3 is 15 residues. Germline trimming cut 7 bases from V and 4 bases from J; bases unmatched to any gene: 9. DNA for the CDR3: TGTGCCAGTACCCCGACAGGGGAGAGGAATCAGCCCCAGCATTTT. Its translation is CASTPTGERNQPQHF.

This clone showed up just once. The V and J genes are TRBV7-9 and TRBJ1-2; D uncertain. V lost 8 bases and J lost 5, with 3 bases in between. Germline V gives CDR1 SEHNR, CDR2 FQNEAQ (reference sequence). This CDR3 is 9 amino acids long. The CDR3 spells CASPYGYTF. DNA for the CDR3: TGTGCCAGCCCGTATGGCTACACCTTC.

This clone was seen a single time. The chain is built from TRBV27 and TRBJ1-3; 8 bases agree with TRBD1. The CDR3 is made up of 16 amino acids. After removal of 5 bases from V and 2 bases from J, the junction contained 8 bases not matched to a gene. The germline V gene encodes CDR1 MNHEY and CDR2 SMNVEV (reference sequence). Here the CDR3 reads CASSPGTGLTGNTIYF. The CDR3 DNA is TGTGCCAGCAGTCCGGGGACAGGCTTGACTGGAAACACCATATATTTT.

Here the CDR3 reads CASRRSVNEKLFF. In DNA, the CDR3 is TGTGCCAGCAGGCGGTCGGTAAATGAAAAACTGTTTTTT. The chain couples TRBV6-6 to TRBJ1-4; no clear D gene. The CDR3 totals 13 residues. Germline-derived CDR1 and CDR2 are MNHNY and SVGAGI (reference sequence). V gave up 6 bases and J gave up 5 bases, with 10 bases separating them.